One sample yielded the 8 T cell receptor beta chains listed below, sequenced in a study of cytomegalovirus exposure and HLA in healthy donors. Libraries were prepared by immunoSEQ multiplex PCR; TCRdb keeps only in-frame clonotypes and omits some of them. The sample lists under 250,000 clones, about nine tenths occurring once. The specimen was PBMCs. Every receptor here comes from a woman between 18 and 29 years old in good health and CMV-seropositive.

The V gene is TRBV18, the J gene TRBJ2-7, with 7 nucleotides matching TRBD1. The CDR3 runs to 13 residues. The germline V gene has CDR1 KGHSH and CDR2 LQKENI. With V trimmed by 3 bases and J by 6 bases, 5 bases remained unmatched. The chain's CDR3 is CASSPVPGGEQYF. The CDR3 DNA follows: TGTGCCAGCTCACCGGTACCAGGGGGCGAGCAGTACTTC.

The sample holds a few counts of this clone. The chain employs TRBV5-1 and TRBJ2-7; D unresolved. The CDR3 is 14 amino acids. Trimming shortened V by 1 base and J by 1 base, and 9 bases separated the two germline ends. The V gene's germline CDR1 is SGHRS and CDR2 YFSETQ. The CDR3 is CASSLYRVSYEQYF. CDR3 DNA: TGCGCCAGCAGCTTGTATCGGGTGTCCTACGAGCAGTACTTC.

The V and J genes are TRBV27 and TRBJ1-1; possibly TRBD1 for D (6 bases). Germline CDR1 reads MNHEY; CDR2 reads SMNVEV (reference sequence). The CDR3 runs to 16 residues. The V and J ends lost 6 bases and 1 base respectively, with 18 bases between them. DNA for the CDR3: TGTGCCAGCAGCCCACGCCTTTGGACAGAGAACACTGAAGCTTTCTTT. It codes for CASSPRLWTENTEAFF.

The J gene is TRBJ2-5, the V gene TRBV11-1, with D tentatively TRBD1 (7 bases). CDR1 and CDR2 from the germline V gene are SGHAT and FQDESV (reference sequence). CDR3 length equals 15 residues. Trimming took 0 bases from V and 5 from J, leaving 13 bases between them. CDR3 protein: CASSLAETGRETQYF. CDR3 in DNA: TGTGCCAGCAGCTTAGCCGAGACAGGGAGGGAGACCCAGTACTTC.

CDR3 residues: CASSLSQGSFIGQYF. For the CDR3, the DNA is TGTGCCAGCAGTTTATCCCAGGGTTCGTTTATCGGGCAGTACTTC. The rearrangement links TRBV27 to TRBJ2-7, with TRBD1 as a possible D gene (5 bases). Germline CDR1 and CDR2: MNHEY and SMNVEV (reference sequence). Trimming left V 0 bases short and J 9 bases short, with 18 bases between. The CDR3 sequence is 15 residues long.

The rearrangement joins TRBV29-1 to TRBJ2-1, with TRBD2 matching 16 bases. The CDR3 consists of 17 residues. CDR1 is SQVTM, CDR2 ANQGSEA, per germline. V lost 4 bases to trimming and J lost 2 bases; unmatched junction nucleotides: 5. CDR3: CSVAGTSGRDPYNEQFF. CDR3 DNA: TGCAGCGTTGCCGGGACTAGCGGGAGGGACCCCTACAATGAGCAGTTCTTC.

In its sample, this clone was seen a few times. This chain uses TRBV6-5 with TRBJ1-2, with 7 nucleotides matching TRBD1. The germline gives CDR1 MNHEY, CDR2 SVGAGI. The CDR3 contains 12 residues. V dropped 5 bases and J dropped 8; count of bases not matched to a gene: 5. DNA for the CDR3: TGTGCCAGCAGTGCGACAGGGAAAGGCTACACCTTC. Amino acid sequence: CASSATGKGYTF.

The CDR3 DNA reads TGCGCCAGCAGCCACGGGGGGGCTACCTACTACGAGCAGTACTTC. Encoded protein: CASSHGGATYYEQYF. This sequence joins TRBV5-1 and TRBJ2-7; 8 bases map to TRBD2. CDR1 SGHRS and CDR2 YFSETQ come from the germline V gene. This CDR3 is 15 amino acids long. V was clipped by 4 bases and J by 3 bases; unmatched bases: 9.